Given below is one TCR beta chain in context. Its antigen is unidentified. The source of the sample is a study of shared clonotypes between healthy human individuals. The assay was immunoSEQ multiplex PCR, and TCRdb's table has in-frame clones only and misses some. The data hold fewer than 2.5 million clones, with roughly 93% observed a single time. Germline V gene sequence: CDR1 KGHSH, CDR2 LQKENI. With V trimmed by 0 bases and J by 9 bases, 8 bases remained unmatched. The CDR3 loop spans 14 amino acids. Study findings and constraints: The study generally estimated greater richness for naive than memory subsets.

Sequenced sample: naive CD4+ T cells from PBMCs. Subset noted: CD45RA+ positively selected. This TCR was sampled from a man aged 18 to 35 in good health. Some clones in this sample may be carry-over from other donors' samples. The chain carries TRBV18 and TRBJ2-7; TRBD1 agrees at 7 bases. The CDR3, as DNA: TGTGCCAGCTCACCACCGGGACAGATTTGGGTGCAGTACTTC. It is translated as CASSPPGQIWVQYF.